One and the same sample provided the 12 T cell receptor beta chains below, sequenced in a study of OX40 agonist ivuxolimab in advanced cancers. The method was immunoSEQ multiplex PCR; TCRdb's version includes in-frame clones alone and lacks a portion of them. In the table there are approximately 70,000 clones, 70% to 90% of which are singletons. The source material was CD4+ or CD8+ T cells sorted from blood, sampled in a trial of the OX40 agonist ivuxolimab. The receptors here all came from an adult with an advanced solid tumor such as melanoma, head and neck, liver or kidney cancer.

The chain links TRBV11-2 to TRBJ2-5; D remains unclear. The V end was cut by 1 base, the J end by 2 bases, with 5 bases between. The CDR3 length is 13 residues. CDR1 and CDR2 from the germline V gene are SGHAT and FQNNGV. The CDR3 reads CASSLGSQETQYF. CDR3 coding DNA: TGTGCCAGCAGCTTAGGGTCTCAAGAGACCCAGTACTTC.

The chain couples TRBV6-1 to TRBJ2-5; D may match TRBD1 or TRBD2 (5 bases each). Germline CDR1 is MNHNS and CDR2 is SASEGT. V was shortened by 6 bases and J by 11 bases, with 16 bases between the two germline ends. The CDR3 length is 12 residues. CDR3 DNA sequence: TGTGCCAGCAGAAATCGGGGCTGGGAGCAGTACTTC. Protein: CASRNRGWEQYF.

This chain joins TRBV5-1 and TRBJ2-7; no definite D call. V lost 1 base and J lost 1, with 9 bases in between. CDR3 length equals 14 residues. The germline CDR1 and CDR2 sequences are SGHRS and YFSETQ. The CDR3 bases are TGCGCCAGCAGCTTGTCGGGCAGTTCCTACGAGCAGTACTTC. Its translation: CASSLSGSSYEQYF.

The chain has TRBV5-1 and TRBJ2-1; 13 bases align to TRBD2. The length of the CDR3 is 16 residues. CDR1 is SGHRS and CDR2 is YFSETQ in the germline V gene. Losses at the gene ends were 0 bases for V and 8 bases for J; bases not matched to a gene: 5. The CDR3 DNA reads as TGCGCCAGCAGCTTGGCCGGGACTAGCGGGGACCATGAGCAGTTCTTC. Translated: CASSLAGTSGDHEQFF.

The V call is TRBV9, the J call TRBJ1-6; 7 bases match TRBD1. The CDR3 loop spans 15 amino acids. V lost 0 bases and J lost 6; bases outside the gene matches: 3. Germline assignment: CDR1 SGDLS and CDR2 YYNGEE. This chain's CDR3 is CASSVGGTANSPLHF. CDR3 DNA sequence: TGTGCCAGCAGCGTAGGCGGGACAGCTAATTCACCCCTCCACTTT.

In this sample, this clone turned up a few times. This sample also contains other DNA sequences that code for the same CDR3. The CDR3 bases are TGTGCCTGGAGTGGGGGGGGTTGGGCTTTCTTT. Encoded protein: CAWSGGGWAFF. The rearrangement joins TRBV30 to TRBJ1-1, with D perhaps matching TRBD1 (5 bases). V lost 1 base, J lost 11 bases, and 11 bases lay in between. CDR3 size: 11 residues. Germline-derived CDR1 and CDR2 are GTSNPN and SVGIG (reference sequence).

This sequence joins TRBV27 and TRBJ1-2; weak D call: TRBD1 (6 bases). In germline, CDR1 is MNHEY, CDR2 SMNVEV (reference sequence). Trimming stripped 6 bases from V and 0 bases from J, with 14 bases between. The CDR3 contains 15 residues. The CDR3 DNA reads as TGTGCCAGCAGGGCTACAGGGTCGGCTAACTATGGCTACACCTTC. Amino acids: CASRATGSANYGYTF.

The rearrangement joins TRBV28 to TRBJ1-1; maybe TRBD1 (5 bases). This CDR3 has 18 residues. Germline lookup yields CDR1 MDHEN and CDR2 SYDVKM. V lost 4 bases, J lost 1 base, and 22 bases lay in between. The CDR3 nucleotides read TGTGCCAGCAGTTCTACCCGGGGCCCCAAATATGGGAACACTGAAGCTTTCTTT. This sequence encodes CASSSTRGPKYGNTEAFF. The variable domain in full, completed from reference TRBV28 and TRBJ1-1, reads DVKVTQSSRYLVKRTGEKVFLECVQDMDHENMFWYRQDPGLGLRLIYFSYDVKMKEKGDIPEGYSVSREKKERFSLILESASTNQTSMYLCASSSTRGPKYGNTEAFFGQGTRLTVV.

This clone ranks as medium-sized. The CDR3 coding sequence is TGTGCCAGCAGCTTGGGAAAAGTAGCTGAAGCTTTCTTT. This gives the protein CASSLGKVAEAFF. The chain is built from TRBV5-6 and TRBJ1-1; D unclear. V was cut by 0 bases and J by 6 bases, with 9 bases left in between. This CDR3 is built from 13 residues. Germline CDR1 reads SGHDT; CDR2 reads YYEEEE.

The DNA of the CDR3 is TGTGCCAGCAGCCGGACTGCGGGGCAGCCCCAGCATTTT. It translates to CASSRTAGQPQHF. The gene calls are TRBV7-9 and TRBJ1-5; unclear D gene. The CDR3 has 13 amino acids. V was cut by 5 bases and J by 7 bases, with 12 bases left in between. Germline CDR1 and CDR2: SEHNR and FQNEAQ (reference sequence).

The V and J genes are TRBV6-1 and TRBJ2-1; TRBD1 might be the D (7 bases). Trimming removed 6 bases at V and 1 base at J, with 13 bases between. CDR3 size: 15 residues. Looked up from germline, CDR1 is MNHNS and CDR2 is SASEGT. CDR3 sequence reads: CASSTSGGSYNEQFF. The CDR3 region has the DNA TGTGCCAGCAGCACCTCAGGGGGGTCCTACAATGAGCAGTTCTTC.

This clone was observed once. CDR3 in amino acids: CASSYRQGTDEQYF. The CDR3 DNA is TGTGCCAGCAGTTACCGACAGGGGACGGACGAGCAGTACTTC. V usage is TRBV6-5 and J usage is TRBJ2-7; 8 nucleotides match TRBD1. Germline V lookup: CDR1 MNHEY, CDR2 SVGAGI. This CDR3 spans 14 amino acids. V shed 2 bases and J 5 bases; nucleotides not matched to a gene: 5.